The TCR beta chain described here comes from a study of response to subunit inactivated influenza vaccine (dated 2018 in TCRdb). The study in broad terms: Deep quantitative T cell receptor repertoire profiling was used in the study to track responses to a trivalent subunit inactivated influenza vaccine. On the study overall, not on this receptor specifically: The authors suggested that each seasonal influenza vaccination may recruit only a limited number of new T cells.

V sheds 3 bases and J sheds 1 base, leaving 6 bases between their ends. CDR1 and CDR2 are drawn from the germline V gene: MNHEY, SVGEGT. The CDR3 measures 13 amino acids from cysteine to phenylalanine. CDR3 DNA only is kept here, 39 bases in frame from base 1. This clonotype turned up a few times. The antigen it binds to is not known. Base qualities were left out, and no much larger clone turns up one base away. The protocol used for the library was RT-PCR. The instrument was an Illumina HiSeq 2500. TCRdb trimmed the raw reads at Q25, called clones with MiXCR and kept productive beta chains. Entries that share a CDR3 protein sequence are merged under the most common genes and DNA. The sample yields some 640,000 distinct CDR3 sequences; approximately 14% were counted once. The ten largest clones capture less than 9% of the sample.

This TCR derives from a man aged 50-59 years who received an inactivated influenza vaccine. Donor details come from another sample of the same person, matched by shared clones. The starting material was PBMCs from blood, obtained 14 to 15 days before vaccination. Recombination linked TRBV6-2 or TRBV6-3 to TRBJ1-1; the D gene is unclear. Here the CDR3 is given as CASSYVSNTEAFF. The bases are TGTGCCAGCAGTTATGTTTCGAACACTGAAGCTTTCTTT.